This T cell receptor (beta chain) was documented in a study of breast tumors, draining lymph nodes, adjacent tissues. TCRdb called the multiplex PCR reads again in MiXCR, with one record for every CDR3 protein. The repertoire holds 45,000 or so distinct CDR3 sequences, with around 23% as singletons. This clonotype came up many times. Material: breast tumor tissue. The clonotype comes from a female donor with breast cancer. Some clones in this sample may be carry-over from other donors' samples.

The CDR3: CASSLSTVSTDTQYF. Here the CDR3 DNA reads TGTGCCAGCAGCTTGTCGACAGTTAGCACAGATACGCAGTATTTT. The chain uses TRBV5-5 and TRBJ2-3, with D possibly matching TRBD1 (5 bases). Germline V CDR1 and CDR2: SGHKS, YYEKEE (reference sequence). The CDR3 runs 15 residues. The V end lost 1 base, the J end lost 0 bases, and 9 bases lay between the germline ends.